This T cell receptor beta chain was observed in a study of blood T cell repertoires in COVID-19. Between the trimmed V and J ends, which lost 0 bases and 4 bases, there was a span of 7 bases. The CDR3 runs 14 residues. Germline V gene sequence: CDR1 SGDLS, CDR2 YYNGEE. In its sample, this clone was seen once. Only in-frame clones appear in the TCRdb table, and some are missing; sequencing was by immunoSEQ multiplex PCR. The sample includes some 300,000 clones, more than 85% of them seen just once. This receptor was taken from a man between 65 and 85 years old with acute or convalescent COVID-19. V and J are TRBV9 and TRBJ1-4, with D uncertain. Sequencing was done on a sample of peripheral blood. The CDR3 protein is CASSVGPFNEKLFF. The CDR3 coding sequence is TGTGCCAGCAGCGTAGGGCCCTTTAATGAAAAACTGTTTTTT.